A selection of T cell receptor beta chains follows, all from one sample in a study of persistence of HIV-infected CD4 T cells. Data came from immunoSEQ multiplex PCR; TCRdb stores just in-frame clones and leaves some out. This table has roughly 41,000 clones, about nine tenths appearing once. These receptors' antigens are unknown. Specimen: CD4+ T cells sorted from PBMCs after approximately 19-hour stimulation, collected from a patient who received antiretroviral therapy. The source of these receptors is an adult man with HIV who was CMV-seropositive. Each CDR3 is given with its conserved first and last residue. Fields, in order: J gene, V gene, CDR3 protein.

TRBJ1-5 | TRBV30 | CAWSVLPAYSNQPQHF
TRBJ1-2 | TRBV15 | CATSRDTSGGGYGYTF
TRBJ2-3 | TRBV6-5 | CASSYLRAGDTQYF
TRBJ1-1 | TRBV18 | CASSRTGENTEAFF
TRBJ2-7 | TRBV3-1/TRBV3-2 | CASSHPDRAGEQYF
TRBJ2-7 | TRBV27 | CASKTFGGEQYF
TRBJ1-1 | TRBV29-1 | CSVEDRALQGEAFF
TRBJ1-2 | TRBV5-6 | CASREQGAGGYTF
TRBJ2-7 | TRBV7-9 | CASRSGTGFPLAQYF
TRBJ1-3 | TRBV15 | CATSIRVPGNTIYF
TRBJ2-3 | TRBV7-2 | CASSFQLTSGRATDTQYF
TRBJ1-3 | TRBV3-1/TRBV3-2 | CASSPRDSGNTIYF
TRBJ1-1 | TRBV19 | CASSPESGTRNTEAFF
TRBJ1-1 | TRBV6-5 | CASSYSAEFIGTEAFF
TRBJ2-5 | TRBV10-3 | CAISSTGWETQYF
TRBJ2-1 | TRBV3-1/TRBV3-2 | CASSQNTGTGYNEQFF
TRBJ2-5 | TRBV20-1 | CSGEHQETQYF
TRBJ2-1 | TRBV29-1 | CSVAPGTSGKNEQFF
TRBJ1-1 | TRBV10-2 | CASSERIEAFF
TRBJ1-6 | TRBV6-5 | CASSYRQDNEPLHF
TRBJ2-4 | TRBV19 | CASSAAGGQGANLAKNIQYF
TRBJ1-5 | TRBV4-1 | CASSQDLTVNQPQHF
TRBJ1-6 | TRBV19 | CASSIVGTSDNSPLHF
TRBJ2-3 | TRBV30 | CAWNQNRDTQYF
TRBJ1-1 | TRBV12-3/TRBV12-4 | CASSLTGGRAFF
TRBJ2-3 | TRBV12-3/TRBV12-4 | CASRISTDTQYF
TRBJ1-2 | TRBV6-1 | CASSEIQGYGYTF
TRBJ2-5 | TRBV6-1 | CASSEAARDQETQYF
TRBJ1-1 | TRBV19 | CASTWGRGTEAFF
TRBJ2-5 | TRBV5-1 | CASSQNGRAEGETQYF
TRBJ1-2 | TRBV2 | CASRQTGDGYTF
TRBJ1-5 | TRBV7-2 | CASSPGPGNQPQHF
TRBJ2-2 | TRBV24-1 | CATSDRYRAGELFF
TRBJ2-1 | TRBV3-1/TRBV3-2 | CASKTGGYNEQFF
TRBJ2-7 | TRBV4-1 | CASSQGLARVSYEQYF
TRBJ1-1 | TRBV20-1 | CSASLGPFGTEAFF
TRBJ1-2 | TRBV4-3 | CASSQSSTHRTGGDGYTF
TRBJ1-1 | TRBV19 | CASSITVFEGEAFF
TRBJ2-1 | TRBV3-1/TRBV3-2 | CASSQDPSGSLEQFF
TRBJ1-4 | TRBV14 | CASSPGGQGFYEKLFF
TRBJ2-7 | TRBV3-1/TRBV3-2 | CASSQGGPYEQYF
TRBJ1-5 | TRBV30 | CAWSTGQRVNQPQHF
TRBJ1-3 | TRBV30 | CAWSGGVSAGNTIYF
TRBJ2-6 | TRBV4-2 | CASSQGVGASGANVLTF
TRBJ1-1 | TRBV3-1/TRBV3-2 | CASSHPRAEAFF
TRBJ2-1 | TRBV27 | CASSSPPRGRDWANEQFF
TRBJ2-7 | TRBV28 | CASREGASYEQYF
TRBJ2-1 | TRBV18 | CASSPRAGLNEQFF
TRBJ2-5 | TRBV12-3/TRBV12-4 | CASRTSGGETQYF
TRBJ2-5 | TRBV11-3 | CASSLRIGETQYF
TRBJ2-1 | TRBV5-1 | CASSLGLAFFF
TRBJ2-6 | TRBV7-9 | CASSSSQGRTGANVLTF
TRBJ2-3 | TRBV19 | CASSIDRSQDTQYF